A single sample is the source of the 2 T cell receptor beta chains below, sequenced in a study of identifying expanded T cells in peripheral blood. Assay: immunoSEQ multiplex PCR; the TCRdb copy retains only in-frame clones and omits some. Here the sample spans around 85,000 clones, approximately 90% being singletons. Sequenced: blood. The receptors originated from a person aged 18-70 years in good health.

This clone was seen a single time. V is TRBV30 and J is TRBJ1-5, with a tentative D call TRBD1 (6 bases). Germline V CDR1 and CDR2: GTSNPN, SVGIG (reference sequence). The CDR3 consists of 14 residues. Trimming left V 3 bases short and J 5 bases short, with 14 bases between. In nucleotides, the CDR3 is TGTGCCTGGAGCCCCGGACAGCCTTATCAGCCCCAGCATTTT. It is translated as CAWSPGQPYQPQHF.

V is TRBV4-3 and J is TRBJ2-3, with TRBD2 as a possible D gene (6 bases). Trimming took off 1 base at V and 2 bases at J, with 16 bases between the two ends. The CDR3 has 17 residues. CDR1 is LGHNA and CDR2 is YSLEER in the germline V gene. Here the CDR3 reads CASSQGRGSIHTDTQYF. In DNA form, the CDR3 reads TGCGCCAGCAGCCAAGGGAGGGGCTCGATTCACACAGATACGCAGTATTTT.